These 18 T cell receptor beta chains came from one sample sequenced in a study of shared clonotypes between healthy human individuals (dated by TCRdb to 2018 to 2021). Library construction relied on the immunoSEQ multiplex PCR assay. TCRdb provides this immuneACCESS table in a form limited to in-frame rearrangements. Some clones are lacking; in checked studies, under half of them reflect an unresolved V gene, and why the rest are absent is not known. The sample has 850,000 to 1,200,000 clones on record, approximately 68% of them singletons. Jointly, the top ten make up about 1.5% of the sample. Sequenced input: memory CD4+ T cells sorted from blood. Explained via the paper, the cell subset or site label denotes: CD45RA-negative fraction. All receptors derive from a man younger than 35 in good health.

This chain uses TRBV2 with TRBJ1-6; possible D gene TRBD1, 6 bases. The V gene's germline CDR1 is SNHLY and CDR2 FYNNEI. V lost 10 bases to trimming and J lost 0 bases, with 13 bases between them. This CDR3 has 15 amino acids. CDR3 bases: TGTGCCACACTAGGACAGTCCTCCTATAATTCACCCCTCCACTTT. This sequence encodes CATLGQSSYNSPLHF.

With respect to this clone: The sample has other DNA sequences that encode this CDR3 too. V is TRBV5-1 and J is TRBJ2-2, with no clear D. This CDR3 is built from 14 residues. V dropped 5 bases and J dropped 0 bases, with 8 bases sitting between them. CDR1 and CDR2 (germline): SGHRS, YFSETQ. This CDR3 reads CASSPLSNTGELFF. DNA for the CDR3: TGCGCCAGCAGTCCCCTCTCGAACACCGGGGAGCTGTTTTTT.

This chain joins TRBV2 and TRBJ1-6; a weak D match, TRBD1 (5 bases). Germline values: CDR1 SNHLY, CDR2 FYNNEI. Trimming shortened V by 5 bases and J by 7 bases, and 15 bases separated the two germline ends. The length of the CDR3 is 15 residues. The CDR3 region is CASSQPQGQNSPLHF. The CDR3 DNA sequence: TGTGCCAGCAGTCAACCTCAGGGCCAGAATTCACCCCTCCACTTT.

The sample holds one count of this clone. The chain has TRBV5-6 and TRBJ1-1, with unresolved D. V dropped 5 bases and J dropped 5 bases, with 10 bases sitting between them. Germline CDR1 is SGHDT and CDR2 is YYEEEE. This CDR3 has 12 amino acids. CDR3 DNA sequence: TGTGCCAGCAGATTGTTGGGAACTGAAGCTTTCTTT. Its translation is CASRLLGTEAFF.

The chain links TRBV11-3 to TRBJ2-7; D not resolved. The V end lost 0 bases, the J end lost 2 bases, and 5 bases lay between the germline ends. This CDR3 contains 13 residues. Germline CDR1 reads SGHNT; CDR2 reads YENEEA. CDR3 nucleotide sequence: TGTGCCAGCAGCTTAGACCGAACCTACGAGCAGTACTTC. Translating gives CASSLDRTYEQYF.

The chain is built from TRBV6-1 and TRBJ1-2; weak D call: TRBD1 (6 bases). The ends were cut back, 6 bases at V and 2 bases at J, with 16 bases in the middle. The CDR3 covers 15 residues. Germline V gene data show CDR1 as MNHNS and CDR2 as SASEGT. CDR3 residues: CASRSGTTENYGYTF. The CDR3 coding sequence is TGTGCCAGCAGAAGCGGGACAACAGAAAACTATGGCTACACCTTC.

This sequence joins TRBV15 and TRBJ1-4, with D uncertain. V lost 0 bases and J 17 bases, leaving 16 bases between the germline ends. CDR1 LNHNV and CDR2 YYDKDF come from the germline V gene (reference sequence). This CDR3 has 13 residues. The CDR3 region is CATSRDRTTMIFF. CDR3 DNA sequence: TGTGCCACCAGCAGAGACCGGACTACCATGATTTTTTTT. The entire variable domain, with the rest obtained from reference TRBV15 and TRBJ1-4, is as follows: DAMVIQNPRYQVTQFGKPVTLSCSQTLNHNVMYWYQQKSSQAPKLLFHYYDKDFNNEADTPDNFQSRRPNTSFCFLDIRSPGLGDTAMYLCATSRDRTTMIFFGSGTQLSVL.

The rearrangement joins TRBV6-1 to TRBJ1-5; D gene unclear. The germline V gene encodes CDR1 MNHNS and CDR2 SASEGT. V shed 4 bases and J shed 0 bases, with 10 bases lying between them. This CDR3 contains 15 residues. The CDR3 coding sequence is TGTGCCAGCAGTGTTGCCGCAAATAGCAATCAGCCCCAGCATTTT. It encodes CASSVAANSNQPQHF.

Comment on this clone: A much larger clone differs from this one at a single base, so this may be a read error. The V and J genes are TRBV5-1 and TRBJ1-2; weak D call: TRBD1 (6 bases). V was cut by 7 bases and J by 2 bases, with 9 bases left in between. CDR3 length equals 12 residues. From germline, CDR1 is SGHRS and CDR2 YFSETQ. CDR3 nucleotide sequence: TGCGCCAGCGGCGGACAGAACTATGGCTACACCTTC. Translating gives CASGGQNYGYTF.

The rearrangement joins TRBV6-1 to TRBJ1-1, with no clear D. The CDR3 runs 14 residues. In germline, CDR1 is MNHNS, CDR2 SASEGT. V lost 2 bases to trimming and J lost 0 bases, with 7 bases between them. The CDR3 protein is CASSESVLNTEAFF. The CDR3, as DNA: TGTGCCAGCAGTGAATCGGTCTTGAACACTGAAGCTTTCTTT.

This clone appeared a single time. The chain combines TRBV28 with TRBJ1-4; maybe TRBD1 (6 bases). Germline CDR1 reads MDHEN; CDR2 reads SYDVKM. V dropped 6 bases and J dropped 4 bases, with 21 bases sitting between them. The CDR3 length is 17 residues. In DNA form, the CDR3 reads TGTGCCAGCAGATCGGGTGGGGGGCGCGGAGGTAATGAAAAACTGTTTTTT. It specifies CASRSGGGRGGNEKLFF.

The chain has TRBV6-5 and TRBJ2-1; D is unresolved. Trimming stripped 10 bases from V and 2 bases from J, with 6 bases between. The CDR3 is made up of 11 amino acids. The germline V gene encodes CDR1 MNHEY and CDR2 SVGAGI. The CDR3 sequence: CATGTYNEQFF. CDR3 in DNA: TGTGCCACTGGAACCTACAATGAGCAGTTCTTC.

The chain links TRBV11-2 to TRBJ2-7; TRBD1 is a possible D gene (6 bases). V was trimmed by 0 bases and J by 2 bases, leaving 20 bases between them. Germline V gives CDR1 SGHAT, CDR2 FQNNGV. The CDR3 consists of 18 residues. The chain's CDR3 is CASSLDLQGRRKTYEQYF. The CDR3 nucleotides read TGTGCCAGCAGCTTAGATCTTCAGGGGAGACGGAAGACCTACGAGCAGTACTTC.

The CDR3 sequence: CASNKAAGRGVLEGYTF. As DNA, the CDR3 is TGTGCCAGCAATAAAGCGGCAGGTCGCGGGGTATTGGAGGGCTACACCTTC. The V and J genes are TRBV6-1 and TRBJ1-2; D gene ambiguous. This CDR3 has 17 residues. Germline V CDR1 and CDR2: MNHNS, SASEGT. The V end was cut by 7 bases, the J end by 8 bases, with 29 bases between.

Written as DNA, the CDR3 is TGTGCCAGCAGTTACCTAGGAGGGGTGGCCTATGGCTACACCTTC. Translated, it gives CASSYLGGVAYGYTF. The J gene is TRBJ1-2, the V gene TRBV6-5; possibly TRBD1 for D (5 bases). Trimming removed 2 bases from V and 4 bases from J, with 14 bases in between. The CDR3 loop spans 15 amino acids. Germline V CDR1 and CDR2: MNHEY, SVGAGI.

This chain uses TRBV10-1 with TRBJ2-7; 7 bases align to TRBD2. V was pared by 3 bases and J by 4 bases, with 3 bases of the junction left unmatched. Germline loops: CDR1 WNHNN, CDR2 SYGVQD (reference sequence). This CDR3 contains 13 residues. CDR3 in DNA: TGCGCCAGCAGTGATGGGGGGGGGTACGAGCAGTACTTC. This codes for CASSDGGGYEQYF.

The chain links TRBV29-1 to TRBJ2-3; 7 bases align to TRBD1. The J segment lost 4 bases and the V segment lost 4 bases, leaving 5 bases of the junction unmatched. Germline CDR1 is SQVTM and CDR2 is ANQGSEA. This CDR3 spans 13 amino acids. Here the CDR3 reads CSVATGVPDTQYF. The CDR3 DNA sequence: TGCAGCGTTGCAACAGGGGTTCCAGATACGCAGTATTTT.

The rearrangement links TRBV5-1 to TRBJ2-1; no reliable D call. Trimming pared 0 bases from V and 12 bases from J, leaving 22 bases between. Germline V CDR1 and CDR2: SGHRS, YFSETQ. The CDR3 contains 16 residues. The CDR3 region is CASSLEVLWAGLGQFF. The CDR3 DNA sequence: TGCGCCAGCAGCTTGGAGGTGCTGTGGGCAGGCCTGGGGCAGTTCTTC. Based on the CDR3 plus reference TRBV5-1 and TRBJ2-1, the full variable domain is KAGVTQTPRYLIKTRGQQVTLSCSPISGHRSVSWYQQTPGQGLQFLFEYFSETQRNKGNFPGRFSGRQFSNSRSEMNVSTLELGDSALYLCASSLEVLWAGLGQFFGPGTRLTVL.